These T cell receptor beta chains were read from a single sample in a study of T cells in Graves' hyperthyroidism and ophthalmopathy. TCRdb reanalysed the multiplex PCR reads using MiXCR and keeps one entry per CDR3 protein. The sample holds under 400,000 distinct CDR3 sequences, about a sixth seen once. Material: blood. The receptors come from a woman under 30 with Graves' hyperthyroidism that later progressed to Graves' ophthalmopathy. The CDR3 runs from the conserved cysteine through the conserved F or W. The order of the fields is D gene, J gene, V gene, clone size, CDR3 protein, CDR3 DNA. D genes are given only for firm matches. Not all rows give a size; the values are once, few, many and, for expanded clones, a class.

d_call: TRBD2; j_call: TRBJ2-5; v_call: TRBV2; clone_size: many; cdr3_aa: CASSAGTSLYQETQYF; cdr3_nt: TGTGCCAGCAGTGCCGGGACTAGCCTATACCAAGAGACCCAGTACTTC
d_call: TRBD1; j_call: TRBJ1-1; v_call: TRBV28; clone_size: many; cdr3_aa: CASSLPATGNAARSTEAFF; cdr3_nt: TGTGCCAGCAGTTTACCTGCGACAGGGAATGCGGCTCGGAGTACTGAAGCTTTCTTT
d_call: NA; j_call: TRBJ2-2; v_call: TRBV28; clone_size: few; cdr3_aa: CASIDRSRGSGELFF; cdr3_nt: TGTGCCAGCATCGATCGAAGCCGGGGCAGCGGGGAGCTGTTTTTT
d_call: NA; j_call: TRBJ2-7; v_call: TRBV28; clone_size: many; cdr3_aa: CASSPFSYEQYF; cdr3_nt: TGTGCCAGCAGTCCATTCTCCTACGAGCAGTACTTC
d_call: NA; j_call: TRBJ1-2; v_call: TRBV7-9; clone_size: few; cdr3_aa: CASSLKDGYGYTF; cdr3_nt: TGTGCCAGCAGCTTAAAGGACGGCTATGGCTACACCTTC
d_call: NA; j_call: TRBJ2-7; v_call: TRBV15; clone_size: many; cdr3_aa: CATSREVFYEQYF; cdr3_nt: TGTGCCACCAGCAGAGAGGTGTTCTACGAGCAGTACTTC
d_call: TRBD1; j_call: TRBJ2-2; v_call: TRBV20-1; clone_size: NA; cdr3_aa: CSASRTGVHTGELFF; cdr3_nt: TGCAGTGCTAGCCGGACAGGGGTCCACACCGGGGAGCTGTTTTTT
d_call: NA; j_call: TRBJ2-1; v_call: TRBV7-2; clone_size: many; cdr3_aa: CASSNSSYNEQFF; cdr3_nt: TGTGCCAGCAGCAACAGCTCCTACAATGAGCAGTTCTTC
d_call: TRBD1; j_call: TRBJ1-5; v_call: TRBV6-5; clone_size: few; cdr3_aa: CASSYSSRDRYNQPQHF; cdr3_nt: TGTGCCAGCAGTTACTCCAGCCGGGACAGATACAATCAGCCCCAGCATTTT
d_call: TRBD1; j_call: TRBJ1-1; v_call: TRBV12-5; clone_size: many; cdr3_aa: CASRTGGPNTEAFF; cdr3_nt: TGTGCTAGTCGGACAGGGGGACCGAACACTGAAGCTTTCTTT
d_call: NA; j_call: TRBJ1-5; v_call: TRBV4-3; clone_size: few; cdr3_aa: CASSQDHLGGHQPQHF; cdr3_nt: TGCGCCAGCAGCCAAGATCACCTTGGAGGGCATCAGCCCCAGCATTTT
d_call: NA; j_call: TRBJ2-1; v_call: TRBV28; clone_size: few; cdr3_aa: CASSNPTSSYNEQFF; cdr3_nt: TGTGCCAGCAGTAACCCCACTAGCTCCTACAATGAGCAGTTCTTC
d_call: TRBD2; j_call: TRBJ2-7; v_call: TRBV6-2/TRBV6-3; clone_size: once; cdr3_aa: CASSYVLSLAGVSAYEQYF; cdr3_nt: TGTGCCAGCAGTTACGTTTTAAGTCTAGCGGGAGTTTCGGCCTACGAGCAGTACTTC
d_call: NA; j_call: TRBJ2-4; v_call: TRBV11-2; clone_size: many; cdr3_aa: CASSLDQGWEEGKNIQYF; cdr3_nt: TGTGCCAGCAGCTTAGATCAGGGGTGGGAGGAGGGCAAAAACATTCAGTACTTC
d_call: TRBD1; j_call: TRBJ1-5; v_call: TRBV12-3/TRBV12-4; clone_size: many; cdr3_aa: CASSPGAGGGQPQHF; cdr3_nt: TGTGCCAGTTCCCCTGGGGCAGGGGGCGGGCAGCCCCAGCATTTT
d_call: TRBD2; j_call: TRBJ2-7; v_call: TRBV2; clone_size: many; cdr3_aa: CASTTGGPPYEQYF; cdr3_nt: TGTGCCAGCACAACGGGGGGGCCCCCCTACGAGCAGTACTTC
d_call: NA; j_call: TRBJ1-5; v_call: TRBV25-1; clone_size: few; cdr3_aa: CASTRGDNQPQHF; cdr3_nt: TGTGCCAGTACCCGGGGGGACAATCAGCCCCAGCATTTT
d_call: TRBD2; j_call: TRBJ2-3; v_call: TRBV30; clone_size: many; cdr3_aa: CAWSGLAGGLDTQYF; cdr3_nt: TGTGCCTGGAGTGGCCTAGCGGGAGGGCTTGATACGCAGTATTTT
d_call: TRBD2; j_call: TRBJ2-1; v_call: TRBV20-1; clone_size: NA; cdr3_aa: CSARDLISGRTNSYNEQFF; cdr3_nt: TGCAGTGCTAGAGATTTGATTAGCGGGAGGACAAACTCTTACAATGAGCAGTTCTTC
d_call: NA; j_call: TRBJ1-2; v_call: TRBV2; clone_size: many; cdr3_aa: CASSPRRGVNYGYTF; cdr3_nt: TGTGCCAGCAGTCCAAGAAGAGGGGTTAACTATGGCTACACCTTC
d_call: NA; j_call: TRBJ2-2; v_call: TRBV7-9; clone_size: NA; cdr3_aa: CASSPPVARGTGELFF; cdr3_nt: TGTGCCAGCAGCCCTCCCGTGGCTAGGGGCACCGGGGAGCTGTTTTTT
d_call: NA; j_call: TRBJ1-2; v_call: TRBV11-2; clone_size: NA; cdr3_aa: CASDEVDIPGYTF; cdr3_nt: TGTGCCAGCGACGAGGTGGACATCCCCGGCTACACCTTC
d_call: NA; j_call: TRBJ2-3; v_call: TRBV7-6; clone_size: many; cdr3_aa: CASSVTYTDTQYF; cdr3_nt: TGTGCCAGCAGCGTTACCTACACAGATACGCAGTATTTT
d_call: NA; j_call: TRBJ1-1; v_call: TRBV27; clone_size: many; cdr3_aa: CASSLGAGETEAFF; cdr3_nt: TGTGCCAGCAGCCTTGGCGCGGGGGAGACTGAAGCTTTCTTT
d_call: NA; j_call: TRBJ1-4; v_call: TRBV28; clone_size: many; cdr3_aa: CASSQGGMETNEKLFF; cdr3_nt: TGTGCCAGCAGTCAGGGAGGAATGGAAACTAATGAAAAACTGTTTTTT
d_call: NA; j_call: TRBJ1-2; v_call: TRBV10-3; clone_size: many; cdr3_aa: CAIKDSQNYGYTF; cdr3_nt: TGTGCCATCAAAGACAGCCAGAACTATGGCTACACCTTC
d_call: NA; j_call: TRBJ1-6; v_call: TRBV7-9; clone_size: NA; cdr3_aa: CASGTGANNSPLHF; cdr3_nt: TGTGCCAGCGGAACGGGGGCCAATAATTCACCCCTCCACTTT
d_call: NA; j_call: TRBJ1-4; v_call: TRBV2; clone_size: NA; cdr3_aa: CASSRREANEKLFF; cdr3_nt: TGTGCCAGCAGCCGGAGGGAAGCTAATGAAAAACTGTTTTTT
d_call: NA; j_call: TRBJ2-7; v_call: TRBV4-2; clone_size: NA; cdr3_aa: CASSQDSLTEHNFHLYEQYF; cdr3_nt: TGTGCCAGCAGCCAAGATTCCCTGACAGAACATAATTTTCACCTCTACGAGCAGTACTTC
d_call: NA; j_call: TRBJ2-7; v_call: TRBV7-2; clone_size: NA; cdr3_aa: CASSVSGARHEQYF; cdr3_nt: TGTGCCAGCAGCGTTAGCGGCGCGCGGCACGAGCAGTACTTC
d_call: NA; j_call: TRBJ2-3; v_call: TRBV30; clone_size: NA; cdr3_aa: CAWSQETDTQYF; cdr3_nt: TGTGCCTGGAGCCAGGAGACAGATACGCAGTATTTT
d_call: NA; j_call: TRBJ2-3; v_call: TRBV7-9; clone_size: many; cdr3_aa: CASSFSRSTDTQYF; cdr3_nt: TGTGCCAGCAGCTTTAGCCGTTCCACAGATACGCAGTATTTT
d_call: TRBD1; j_call: TRBJ1-3; v_call: TRBV7-9; clone_size: NA; cdr3_aa: CASLQGQSSGNTIYF; cdr3_nt: TGTGCCAGCCTACAGGGGCAGTCCTCTGGAAACACCATATATTTT
d_call: TRBD2; j_call: TRBJ2-1; v_call: TRBV28; clone_size: many; cdr3_aa: CASSLWRGGTPGRNEQFF; cdr3_nt: TGTGCCAGCAGTTTATGGCGGGGGGGGACCCCTGGGAGAAATGAGCAGTTCTTC
d_call: TRBD2; j_call: TRBJ2-1; v_call: TRBV2; clone_size: many; cdr3_aa: CASSVAGGREQFF; cdr3_nt: TGTGCCAGCAGTGTAGCGGGAGGGAGGGAGCAGTTCTTC
d_call: NA; j_call: TRBJ2-7; v_call: TRBV11-1; clone_size: many; cdr3_aa: CASSFHLVTGVEQYF; cdr3_nt: TGTGCCAGCAGCTTCCATTTGGTGACCGGAGTGGAGCAGTACTTC
d_call: NA; j_call: TRBJ2-2; v_call: TRBV12-3/TRBV12-4; clone_size: many; cdr3_aa: CASSFVQGAGELFF; cdr3_nt: TGTGCCAGCAGTTTCGTACAGGGAGCCGGGGAGCTGTTTTTT
d_call: TRBD2; j_call: TRBJ2-7; v_call: TRBV25-1; clone_size: many; cdr3_aa: CASSVLAGETIPGEQYF; cdr3_nt: TGTGCCAGCAGTGTTCTAGCGGGAGAGACGATTCCTGGGGAGCAGTACTTC
d_call: TRBD2; j_call: TRBJ2-5; v_call: TRBV27; clone_size: many; cdr3_aa: CASSGTSGTETQYF; cdr3_nt: TGTGCCAGCAGTGGGACTAGCGGGACAGAGACCCAGTACTTC
d_call: TRBD2; j_call: TRBJ2-3; v_call: TRBV27; clone_size: NA; cdr3_aa: CASSSPGGPGADTQYF; cdr3_nt: TGTGCCAGCAGTTCCCCGGGAGGGCCAGGCGCAGATACGCAGTATTTT
d_call: TRBD1; j_call: TRBJ1-5; v_call: TRBV19; clone_size: NA; cdr3_aa: CASSGGQGSNQPQHF; cdr3_nt: TGTGCCAGTAGTGGCGGACAGGGAAGCAATCAGCCCCAGCATTTT
d_call: TRBD2; j_call: TRBJ2-1; v_call: TRBV7-9; clone_size: NA; cdr3_aa: CASSTMEAGATYNEQFF; cdr3_nt: TGTGCCAGCAGCACCATGGAAGCGGGAGCGACCTACAATGAGCAGTTCTTC
d_call: TRBD2; j_call: TRBJ2-7; v_call: TRBV2; clone_size: many; cdr3_aa: CASRSGTSNEQYF; cdr3_nt: TGTGCCAGCAGATCCGGGACTAGTAACGAGCAGTACTTC
d_call: TRBD1; j_call: TRBJ2-1; v_call: TRBV27; clone_size: many; cdr3_aa: CASSLGTGVYNEQFF; cdr3_nt: TGTGCCAGCAGTTTAGGGACAGGGGTCTACAATGAGCAGTTCTTC
d_call: TRBD1; j_call: TRBJ1-1; v_call: TRBV12-3/TRBV12-4; clone_size: many; cdr3_aa: CASSFIETMGQGPLAEAFF; cdr3_nt: TGTGCCAGCAGTTTTATAGAAACAATGGGACAGGGGCCTCTGGCTGAAGCTTTCTTT
d_call: TRBD1; j_call: TRBJ1-4; v_call: TRBV3-1; clone_size: NA; cdr3_aa: CASSQDRGTVREKLFF; cdr3_nt: TGTGCCAGCAGCCAAGATCGAGGGACAGTAAGGGAAAAACTGTTTTTT
d_call: NA; j_call: TRBJ2-5; v_call: TRBV12-3/TRBV12-4; clone_size: many; cdr3_aa: CASSSGWRETQYF; cdr3_nt: TGTGCCAGCAGTTCAGGGTGGAGGGAGACCCAGTACTTC
d_call: NA; j_call: TRBJ2-5; v_call: TRBV28; clone_size: many; cdr3_aa: CASSLRSMGPRRETQYF; cdr3_nt: TGTGCCAGCAGTTTAAGGTCCATGGGGCCGCGTAGAGAGACCCAGTACTTC
d_call: NA; j_call: TRBJ2-3; v_call: TRBV11-2; clone_size: many; cdr3_aa: CATLLPGLANTQYF; cdr3_nt: TGTGCCACTCTACTCCCGGGATTAGCGAATACGCAGTATTTT
d_call: TRBD1; j_call: TRBJ1-4; v_call: TRBV7-6; clone_size: NA; cdr3_aa: CASSLETGGLTNEKLFF; cdr3_nt: TGTGCCAGCAGCTTAGAGACAGGGGGATTAACTAATGAAAAACTGTTTTTT
d_call: NA; j_call: TRBJ2-1; v_call: TRBV7-9; clone_size: NA; cdr3_aa: CASSFTNEQFF; cdr3_nt: TGTGCCAGCAGCTTTACCAATGAGCAGTTCTTC
d_call: TRBD2; j_call: TRBJ2-5; v_call: TRBV7-9; clone_size: few; cdr3_aa: CASSLETGGPRRGETQYF; cdr3_nt: TGTGCCAGCAGCTTAGAAACGGGAGGGCCCCGGAGAGGAGAGACCCAGTACTTC
d_call: TRBD2; j_call: TRBJ2-7; v_call: TRBV3-1; clone_size: NA; cdr3_aa: CASSTLERTSGRAATYEQYF; cdr3_nt: TGTGCCAGCAGCACCCTGGAAAGGACTAGCGGGAGGGCCGCGACCTACGAGCAGTACTTC
d_call: NA; j_call: TRBJ1-2; v_call: TRBV3-1; clone_size: many; cdr3_aa: CASSPGDYGYTF; cdr3_nt: TGTGCCAGCAGCCCCGGCGATTATGGCTACACCTTC
d_call: TRBD2; j_call: TRBJ2-5; v_call: TRBV28; clone_size: NA; cdr3_aa: CASSWGLAGSQETQYF; cdr3_nt: TGTGCCAGCAGTTGGGGACTAGCGGGTTCCCAAGAGACCCAGTACTTC